Listed below are T cell receptor beta chains from one sample, sequenced in a study of a mutant IDH1 vaccine in newly diagnosed glioma. The protocol was immunoSEQ multiplex PCR, while the TCRdb copy is restricted to in-frame clones and leaves out a portion. The sample carries some 38,000 clones, around nine tenths recorded once. Sequenced material: PBMCs, taken from a glioma patient treated with radiotherapy, temozolomide or both. The source is a man in his late teens or twenties with glioma. The CDR3 runs from the conserved cysteine through the conserved F or W. Fields, in order: CDR3 DNA, CDR3 protein, V gene, J gene, clone size, D gene. A D gene is named only where the DNA matches it firmly. Clone size is stated in some rows and not others, as once, few, many or a class when expanded.

TGTGCCAGCTCATCGGGACTAGCGGGAGGCGAGCAGTACTTC	CASSSGLAGGEQYF	TRBV18	TRBJ2-7	NA	TRBD2
TGTGCCAGCAGCCGAGGGAGCGACACCGGGGAGCTGTTTTTT	CASSRGSDTGELFF	TRBV5-4	TRBJ2-2	NA	NA
TGCAGCGTTGACCTTGCCGTTAACACTGAAGCTTTCTTT	CSVDLAVNTEAFF	TRBV29-1	TRBJ1-1	NA	NA
TGTGCCAGCAGTTACCAGGGACAGGGGGGGACTGAAGCTTTCTTT	CASSYQGQGGTEAFF	TRBV6-5	TRBJ1-1	once	TRBD1
TGTGCCTGGAGTGTAGCGGGAGGACTTCAAGAGACCCAGTACTTC	CAWSVAGGLQETQYF	TRBV30	TRBJ2-5	NA	TRBD2
TGTGCCACCAGCAGAGATATGACCGGGGCCGCCGGCTACACCTTC	CATSRDMTGAAGYTF	TRBV15	TRBJ1-2	NA	NA
TGCGCCAGCAGCCAAGGTACAGGGACCAGTTCACCCCTCCACTTT	CASSQGTGTSSPLHF	TRBV4-3	TRBJ1-6	NA	NA
TGTGCCAGCAGTTCCAGGGGACCCCATGGCTACACCTTC	CASSSRGPHGYTF	TRBV28	TRBJ1-2	NA	NA
TGTGCCAGCAGTTATAGCAGCAATCAGCCCCAGCATTTT	CASSYSSNQPQHF	TRBV6-6	TRBJ1-5	NA	NA
TGTGCCAGCAGTTCCGGGGTCCCAGATACGCAGTATTTT	CASSSGVPDTQYF	TRBV6-6	TRBJ2-3	NA	NA
TGCAGCGTCTCTTCTAGCACAGATACGCAGTATTTT	CSVSSSTDTQYF	TRBV29-1	TRBJ2-3	NA	NA
TGTGCCAGCAGTTACTCGAGGACGGGAACAGGCTACGAGCAGTACTTC	CASSYSRTGTGYEQYF	TRBV6-5	TRBJ2-7	NA	NA
TGTGCCAGCAGCATATCGAGCAATCAGCCCCAGCATTTT	CASSISSNQPQHF	TRBV7-6	TRBJ1-5	NA	NA
TGTGCCAGCTCACCGGTTCCAGGGGGACTCCAAGAGACCCAGTACTTC	CASSPVPGGLQETQYF	TRBV18	TRBJ2-5	once	NA
TGCGCCAGCAGCTTGGGGGACAATCAGCCCCAGCATTTT	CASSLGDNQPQHF	TRBV5-1	TRBJ1-5	NA	NA
TGTGCCAGTAGCCCAGGGTACACTGAAGCTTTCTTT	CASSPGYTEAFF	TRBV19	TRBJ1-1	once	NA
TGTGCCAGCAGCTTAGGAGGCGACTCGGGGAAGACCCAGTACTTC	CASSLGGDSGKTQYF	TRBV7-2	TRBJ2-5	NA	NA
TGTGCCAGCAGTGAGAGACAGGAGGGGTACCACGAGCAGTACTTC	CASSERQEGYHEQYF	TRBV2	TRBJ2-7	NA	NA
TGTGCCAGCAGCGTAGCAAAGACTGGAAACACCATATATTTT	CASSVAKTGNTIYF	TRBV9	TRBJ1-3	NA	NA
TGTGCCAGCAGCGGCGGCAACACAGATACGCAGTATTTT	CASSGGNTDTQYF	TRBV7-9	TRBJ2-3	NA	NA
TGTGCCAGCACCCCGACAGGGGACACCGGGGAGCTGTTTTTT	CASTPTGDTGELFF	TRBV6-6	TRBJ2-2	NA	TRBD1
TGTGCCAGCAGCTTAATCCCCCGGCGGGAGAGGGATGAGCAGTTCTTC	CASSLIPRRERDEQFF	TRBV7-8	TRBJ2-1	NA	TRBD2
TGTGCCAGCAGTTCCCACAATGAGCAGTTCTTC	CASSSHNEQFF	TRBV2	TRBJ2-1	NA	NA
TGTGCCAGTAGTATCGGATGGGGGACAGGGAGGCCCACTGAAGCTTTCTTT	CASSIGWGTGRPTEAFF	TRBV19	TRBJ1-1	few	TRBD1
TGTGCCAGCAGCTTAGCTGTAGCCAAAAACATTCAGTACTTC	CASSLAVAKNIQYF	TRBV7-8	TRBJ2-4	NA	NA
TGCGCCAGCAGCCAAGATGGGACAGGCACAGATACGCAGTATTTT	CASSQDGTGTDTQYF	TRBV4-1	TRBJ2-3	once	TRBD1
TGTGCCAGCTCACCACGGCAGGGCGATACGCAGTATTTT	CASSPRQGDTQYF	TRBV18	TRBJ2-3	NA	NA
TGTGCCAGCAGCACCTACGGGACAGCCAACACTGAAGCTTTCTTT	CASSTYGTANTEAFF	TRBV28	TRBJ1-1	NA	TRBD1
TGTGCCAGCAGATTGGACAGGGGTCAGCCCCAGCATTTT	CASRLDRGQPQHF	TRBV6-5	TRBJ1-5	NA	TRBD1
TGTGCCAGCAGCTTACAGACCACTGGAAACACCATATATTTT	CASSLQTTGNTIYF	TRBV7-2	TRBJ1-3	NA	NA